Included here is one T cell receptor beta chain sequence, with context. Its antigen is currently unknown. As for time point: blood at routine non-recurrence follow-up after resection. TCRs were sequenced from unsorted whole RNA of tumor, nontumor lung or PBMC. The sample comes from a study of spatial heterogeneity in lung cancer. Study-level background: The donor group consisted of under 90 patients who had untreated, early-stage non-small cell lung cancer. At a median of around 23 months after resection, follow-up PBMC samples were sequenced when available. Detection consistently yielded more beta chains than alpha chains.

General study results and limits: Ubiquitous, expanded tumor-derived TCRs were more frequently observed in blood at resection than at follow-up.

The germline V gene encodes CDR1 SGHRS and CDR2 YFSETQ. V lost 4 bases and J 6 bases, leaving 17 bases between the germline ends. The CDR3 spans 14 residues. One entry per CDR3 protein results from TCRdb running MiXCR on the 5' RACE reads. The repertoire holds approximately 50,000 distinct CDR3 sequences, with less than 9% as singletons. This rearrangement joins TRBV5-1 to TRBJ2-7; D may be TRBD1 (6 bases). The TCR comes from a female donor with early-stage non-small cell lung cancer. This specimen consisted of PBMCs, obtained at follow-up. The CDR3 DNA sequence: TGCGCCAGCAGCGTGGGGGCCGGGTCAGGCGAGCAGTACTTC. Translation: CASSVGAGSGEQYF.